This TCR beta chain stems from a study of blood T cell repertoires in COVID-19. Study in general: Italy, Spain and the United States were the sources of the convalescent and acute COVID-19 samples.

Within 2 weeks of study entry, exposed participants had contacted a PCR-confirmed or clinician-diagnosed COVID-19 case. This clone was counted a single time. Source study methods: It was from reference gene primer amplification that nucleated cell counts were estimated. Assay used: immunoSEQ multiplex PCR; TCRdb lists only in-frame clones, some missing. D and trimming come from the DNA, and the V and J calls and clone size come from that table. This sample carries about 220,000 clones, about four fifths of them seen once, and the ten largest clones take around 4.6%. The germline CDR1 and CDR2 sequences are KGHSH and LQKENI. Losses at the gene ends were 1 base for V and 7 bases for J; bases not matched to a gene: 6. The CDR3 has 16 amino acids.

This receptor was identified in a woman between 50 and 59 years old who had been exposed to COVID-19. The rearrangement joins TRBV18 to TRBJ1-6, with 8 bases matching TRBD1. The sequenced sample consisted of PBMCs or T cells enriched from blood (not recorded which). In nucleotides, the CDR3 is TGTGCCAGCTCACCACACCGGGACAGGCGGAATTCACCCCTCCACTTT. As protein: CASSPHRDRRNSPLHF.